This is a list of T cell receptor beta chains from one sample in a study of T cells expressing NK-cell markers. TCRdb derives one entry per CDR3 protein from the 5' RACE reads, leaving out DNA. The listing records 150,000 to 200,000 distinct CDR3 sequences. Specimen: blood T cells: a sorted CD56 or NKG2C T cell subset, CD4+ or CD8+ T cells, or bulk PBMC T cells (not recorded which). The origin of the receptors is a woman aged 18 to 75 in good health. The CDR3 runs from the conserved cysteine through the conserved F or W.

v_gene	j_gene	CDR3aa
TRBV5-1	TRBJ2-6	CASSRTGVTNVLTF
TRBV6-5	TRBJ2-3	CASSYPPGLGPDTQYF
TRBV5-6	TRBJ2-7	CASSQSFYEQYF
TRBV9	TRBJ2-3	CASSGGTSGGRGDTQYF
TRBV20-1	TRBJ2-1	CSASTVAIHEQFF
TRBV12-3/TRBV12-4	TRBJ2-2	CASSLGGRGSNTGELFF
TRBV4-2	TRBJ1-6	CASSQEHRGNSPLHF
TRBV28	TRBJ2-1	CASSYPGTGRNEQFF
TRBV5-1	TRBJ2-1	CASSLLRQASGNEQFF
TRBV6-6	TRBJ2-7	CATTWSSSYEQYF
TRBV7-7	TRBJ2-5	CASSFNAQETQYF
TRBV5-1	TRBJ2-5	CASSLGGPGETQYF
TRBV2	TRBJ2-2	CASRSGQGAGELFF
TRBV6-1	TRBJ1-6	CAVDSSYNSPLHF
TRBV20-1	TRBJ1-6	CRADSNSPLHF
TRBV29-1	TRBJ1-3	CSVCRDSGNTIYF
TRBV5-1	TRBJ2-2	CASSLDLGRTGELFF
TRBV5-1	TRBJ2-5	CASSQASGGVTQYF
TRBV20-1	TRBJ2-5	CSPNVAPVQETQYF
TRBV3-1	TRBJ2-1	CASSWTSGDNEQFF
TRBV19	TRBJ1-5	CASMPRPIGGQPQHF
TRBV20-1	TRBJ1-2	CSARRGEGYTF
TRBV10-3	TRBJ2-2	CAISDIAGVLNTGELFF
TRBV12-3/TRBV12-4	TRBJ2-7	CASSLRGTSGRRSSYEQYF
TRBV10-3	TRBJ1-6	CAISESNQGSGSPLHF
TRBV3-1	TRBJ2-7	CASSQTPYMVEQYF
TRBV11-2	TRBJ2-1	CASSLRDLAHEQFF
TRBV6-1	TRBJ1-1	CASWRQMNTEAFF
TRBV6-5	TRBJ2-7	CASSLNYGTYEQYF
TRBV6-1	TRBJ1-5	CASSEEGLRPQHF
TRBV12-3/TRBV12-4	TRBJ1-5	CASNLSRGASALVNNQPQHF
TRBV6-1	TRBJ2-1	CASRPGLAANEQFF
TRBV24-1	TRBJ2-3	CATSARGGWTDTQYF
TRBV5-1	TRBJ2-3	CASSFSLAGGSDTQYF
TRBV5-6	TRBJ2-3	CASSLESGGVDTQYF
TRBV4-2	TRBJ1-5	CASSPKDRNQPQHF
TRBV28	TRBJ2-1	CASSSIAGRGSYNEQFF
TRBV12-3/TRBV12-4	TRBJ1-6	CASSLVRGSSPLHF
TRBV7-6	TRBJ1-1	CASSPQILNTEAFF
TRBV5-1	TRBJ1-2	CASSWTGQGNYGYTF